A single sample is the source of the 15 T cell receptor beta chains below, sequenced in a study of post-analysis software for immune sequencing data. Which antigens these TCRs recognize remains unknown. Study-level points and caveats: In patients, TRBV5-6, TRBV5-1 and TRBV20-1 belonged to several TRBV segments found more frequently than in controls.

Unique molecular identifiers tagged the TCR beta cDNA libraries. One entry per CDR3 protein results from TCRdb running MiXCR on the PCR reads. Of 750,000 to 950,000 distinct CDR3 sequences in the sample, 40% to 55% were seen once. Material for sequencing was blood. The receptors were gathered from a girl between 10 and 17 years old with multiple sclerosis.

This clonotype was observed a handful of times. CDR3 DNA: TGTGCCAGCAGCACCCAAAGGCACTACGAGCAGTACTTC. Its protein is CASSTQRHYEQYF. V gene TRBV7-9 combines with J gene TRBJ2-7; D not certain. Germline lookup yields CDR1 SEHNR and CDR2 FQNEAQ (reference sequence). The CDR3 is 13 amino acids. V was cut by 5 bases and J by 3 bases, with 11 bases left in between.

J is TRBJ2-5 and V is TRBV27; D not certain. The CDR3 consists of 16 residues. Germline lookup yields CDR1 MNHEY and CDR2 SMNVEV (reference sequence). Trimming stripped 5 bases from V and 5 bases from J, with 21 bases between. The CDR3 nucleotides are TGTGCCAGCAGTCCCTGGGTCGAGGTGGCTTGGGAGACCCAGTACTTC. Encoded protein: CASSPWVEVAWETQYF.

This clonotype was found many times. Relative to the germline gene, one junction end is altered; a read error may explain this. The rearrangement joins TRBV12-3 or TRBV12-4 to TRBJ2-5; weak D call: TRBD2 (6 bases). The CDR3 spans 14 residues. The CDR3: CASSLAGGQETQYF. The CDR3 coding sequence is TGTGCCAGCAGCTTAGCAGGAGGGCAAGAGACCCAGTACTTC.

Worth noting for this clonotype: A much more abundant neighbour one base away suggests this may be a read error. J is TRBJ2-7 and V is TRBV12-3 or TRBV12-4; D is perhaps TRBD1 (5 bases). This CDR3 is built from 14 residues. CDR3 DNA: TGTGCCGGCAGTTTACACAGGCGGTCCTACGAGCAGTACTTC. Translation gives CAGSLHRRSYEQYF.

In this sample, this clonotype turned up once. The J gene is TRBJ2-2, the V gene TRBV7-6; 7 bases map to TRBD1. This CDR3 has 18 amino acids. Looked up from germline, CDR1 is SGHVS and CDR2 is FNYEAQ. The J segment lost 0 bases and the V segment lost 4 bases, leaving 11 bases of the junction unmatched. CDR3 in DNA: TGTGCCAGCAGCTCAGGGGGAGATGTCTACGCGAACACCGGGGAGCTGTTTTTT. It yields the protein CASSSGGDVYANTGELFF.

This clonotype occurred a few times. V usage is TRBV15 and J usage is TRBJ2-7, with TRBD1 as a possible D gene (5 bases). The CDR3 extends over 16 amino acids. V was trimmed by 0 bases and J by 3 bases, leaving 15 bases between them. The germline V gene has CDR1 LNHNV and CDR2 YYDKDF (reference sequence). CDR3 protein: CATSRDSGSVVYEQYF. DNA of the CDR3: TGTGCCACCAGCAGAGACTCAGGGTCAGTAGTCTACGAGCAGTACTTC.

The chain has TRBV12-1 and TRBJ2-3; no check of the table's D call, TRBD2, against the DNA was made. TRBV12-1 is termed a pseudogene. The CDR3 runs 19 residues. CDR3 loop: CASSFARPLAGYFTDTQYF. In DNA, the CDR3 is TGTGCCAGCAGCTTTGCGCGTCCACTAGCGGGATACTTCACAGATACGCAGTATTTT.

This clonotype showed up just a few times. The CDR3 is CSASLAGEHEQFF. For the CDR3, the DNA is TGCAGTGCTAGCCTAGCGGGAGAGCATGAGCAGTTCTTC. The chain carries TRBV20-1 and TRBJ2-1; 10 nucleotides align to TRBD2. Trimming took 3 bases from V and 8 from J; bases not matched to a gene: 4. The CDR3 runs 13 residues. Germline V gene lookup returns CDR1 DFQATT and CDR2 SNEGSKA (reference sequence).

This clonotype was seen more than once but under ten times. The chain has TRBV18 and TRBJ1-2, with D uncertain. Germline-derived CDR1 and CDR2 are KGHSH and LQKENI. V lost 6 bases and J 8 bases, leaving 16 bases between the germline ends. There are 13 residues in the CDR3. CDR3 loop: CASSPDHTAGYTF. CDR3 bases: TGTGCCAGCTCGCCGGATCACACGGCAGGCTACACCTTC.

Comments on this clonotype: Sequence at one end of the junction differs from germline and may be a read error. This sequence joins TRBV6-5 and TRBJ2-3; possible D gene TRBD2, 7 bases. Germline V gene data show CDR1 as MNHEY and CDR2 as SVGAGI. This CDR3 has 16 amino acids. This CDR3 reads CASSYGRGIGTGTQYF. DNA for the CDR3: TGTGCCAGCAGTTACGGGAGGGGGATTGGCACAGGTACGCAGTATTTT.

The chain recombines TRBV21-1 with TRBJ2-4; TRBD2 was called by the table and not checked on the DNA. The J call is doubtful: the DNA matches TRBJ2-7 better. TRBV21-1 is a documented pseudogene. CDR3 length equals 18 residues. Here the CDR3 DNA reads TGTGCCAGCAGCAGAATGGGACTAGCGGGACCGATTGATACCGAGCAGTACTTC. This codes for CASSRMGLAGPIDTEQYF.

The rearrangement links TRBV6-6 to TRBJ1-2; TRBD1 aligns across 7 bases. The junction had 6 bases not matched to a gene; V was cut back by 4 bases and J by 10 bases. The CDR3 covers 12 residues. In germline, CDR1 is MNHNY, CDR2 SVGAGI (reference sequence). CDR3 bases: TGTGCCAGCAGTTTGGACAGGACCTACTACACCTTC. As protein: CASSLDRTYYTF.

The J gene is TRBJ2-7, the V gene TRBV28; TRBD1 is a possible D gene (5 bases). Germline CDR1 reads MDHEN; CDR2 reads SYDVKM. The CDR3 has 15 amino acids. V was cut by 1 base and J by 4 bases, with 14 bases left in between. DNA for the CDR3: TGTGCCAGCAGTTTATATGGCCAGGGCGCGTACGAGCAGTACTTC. It specifies CASSLYGQGAYEQYF.

The genes are TRBV11-2 and TRBJ1-2, with D possibly matching TRBD1 (6 bases). V was trimmed by 5 bases and J by 4 bases, leaving 11 bases between them. This CDR3 region has 13 residues. Germline CDR1 is SGHAT and CDR2 is FQNNGV. The DNA for the CDR3 is TGTGCCAGCAGCCGAGGACAGTTCTATGGCTACACCTTC. Its protein product is CASSRGQFYGYTF.

This chain uses TRBV12-3 or TRBV12-4 with TRBJ2-1, with 7 bases identical to TRBD2. CDR3 length: 15 residues. Losses at the gene ends were 5 bases for V and 6 bases for J; bases not matched to a gene: 10. CDR3 in amino acids: CASSPHGRSVNEQFF. CDR3 in DNA: TGTGCCAGCAGTCCCCACGGGAGGTCGGTCAATGAGCAGTTCTTC.